Each of the 5 T cell receptor beta chains below was sequenced from the same sample in a study of human thymus T cells (dated by TCRdb to 2018 to 2020). Thymus tissue was obtained as surgical resects removed during corrective cardiac surgery. The method was the immunoSEQ multiplex PCR assay. This is the immuneACCESS table as TCRdb keeps it, with only in-frame sequences that have V and J called. A part of the clones is gone; compared with another copy, unresolved V genes explain less than half, and the rest is unexplained. Within this sample are 55,000 to 85,000 clones, with roughly 95% of them counted one time only. Approximately 0.032% of the sample is taken by the ten largest. The sequencing input was thymus tissue. These receptors originate from a girl under three years old with a congenital heart defect but otherwise immunologically healthy.

The chain combines TRBV29-1 with TRBJ2-5; 7 bases map to TRBD2. V dropped 4 bases and J dropped 6; count of bases not matched to a gene: 8. Germline V gives CDR1 SQVTM, CDR2 ANQGSEA. This CDR3 region has 13 residues. The CDR3 coding sequence is TGCAGCGTTGCTGGGGGAGCGGGGAAGACCCAGTACTTC. It specifies CSVAGGAGKTQYF. The full variable domain, completed using reference TRBV29-1 and TRBJ2-5, is SAVISQKPSRDICQRGTSLTIQCQVDSQVTMMFWYRQQPGQSLTLIATANQGSEATYESGFVIDKFPISRPNLTFSTLTVSNMSPEDSSIYLCSVAGGAGKTQYFGPGTRLLVL.

The chain has TRBV30 and TRBJ1-5, with no clear D. Germline-derived CDR1 and CDR2 are GTSNPN and SVGIG (reference sequence). V was trimmed by 0 bases and J by 5 bases, leaving 23 bases between them. The CDR3 loop spans 18 amino acids. The chain's CDR3 is CAWSVNPSVRGPYQPQHF. The CDR3 nucleotides read TGTGCCTGGAGTGTTAACCCGTCCGTGAGAGGACCGTATCAGCCCCAGCATTTT. Full variable domain (remainder filled in from reference TRBV30 and TRBJ1-5): SQTIHQWPATLVQPVGSPLSLECTVEGTSNPNLYWYRQAAGRGLQLLFYSVGIGQISSEVPQNLSASRPQDRQFILSSKKLLLSDSGFYLCAWSVNPSVRGPYQPQHFGDGTRLSIL.

This sequence joins TRBV19 and TRBJ2-1; the D gene is possibly TRBD2 (5 bases). The V gene lost 7 bases and the J gene lost 5 bases, with 15 bases spanning the gap. This CDR3 comprises 14 residues. Germline V lookup: CDR1 LNHDA, CDR2 SQIVND (reference sequence). The CDR3 spells CASKRAADHNEQFF. The DNA of the CDR3 is TGTGCCAGTAAGAGGGCAGCAGATCACAATGAGCAGTTCTTC.

The gene calls are TRBV18 and TRBJ1-4; TRBD1 matches 7 bases. CDR1 is KGHSH, CDR2 LQKENI, per germline. The CDR3 totals 14 residues. V was pared by 2 bases and J by 7 bases, with 4 bases of the junction left unmatched. The CDR3 protein is CASSPGRGSEKLFF. CDR3 in DNA: TGTGCCAGCTCACCAGGCAGGGGGTCTGAAAAACTGTTTTTT.

This chain connects TRBV6-6 to TRBJ1-5; D possibly corresponds to TRBD1 (6 bases). V lost 6 bases and J lost 1, with 16 bases in between. Germline V gene sequence: CDR1 MNHNY, CDR2 SVGAGI (reference sequence). The CDR3 has 16 amino acids. The DNA of the CDR3 is TGTGCCAGCAGATCGCCATTACAGGGAAGCAATCAGCCCCAGCATTTT. Translation: CASRSPLQGSNQPQHF.